This is a list of T cell receptor beta chains from one sample in a study of beta chain features in type 1 diabetes. TCRdb's copy holds only in-frame clones and misses some; the assay was immunoSEQ multiplex PCR. The data show about 370,000 clones, around a tenth seen once. Sequencing was done on a sample of central memory CD4+ T cells from blood. These receptors were obtained from a man aged 25-45 years with type 1 diabetes. Both conserved end residues are part of each CDR3. A D gene is named only where the DNA matches it firmly. Size values are once, few and many counts, or a class for expanded clones, and some rows have none.

j_gene: TRBJ2-3; d_gene: NA; abundance: NA; v_gene: TRBV11-1; CDR3aa: CASSFGESDTQYF; CDR3nt: TGTGCCAGCAGCTTCGGGGAGTCAGATACGCAGTATTTT
j_gene: TRBJ2-7; d_gene: NA; abundance: few; v_gene: TRBV7-2; CDR3aa: CASSIPGVSYEQYF; CDR3nt: TGTGCCAGCAGCATCCCGGGAGTCTCCTACGAGCAGTACTTC
j_gene: TRBJ2-1; d_gene: NA; abundance: NA; v_gene: TRBV28; CDR3aa: CASRYSDYNEQFF; CDR3nt: TGTGCCAGCAGGTATAGTGACTACAATGAGCAGTTCTTC
j_gene: TRBJ1-2; d_gene: NA; abundance: NA; v_gene: TRBV30; CDR3aa: CAWSVTGGYGYTF; CDR3nt: TGTGCCTGGAGTGTAACGGGGGGGTATGGCTACACCTTC
j_gene: TRBJ2-7; d_gene: NA; abundance: NA; v_gene: TRBV28; CDR3aa: CASKGSTGRSYEQYF; CDR3nt: TGTGCCAGCAAAGGGTCGACAGGCCGATCCTACGAGCAGTACTTC
j_gene: TRBJ2-3; d_gene: TRBD2; abundance: few; v_gene: TRBV29-1; CDR3aa: CSVESGKRDTQYF; CDR3nt: TGCAGCGTTGAAAGCGGGAAAAGAGATACGCAGTATTTT
j_gene: TRBJ1-2; d_gene: TRBD1; abundance: NA; v_gene: TRBV6-1; CDR3aa: CASSRQGLRGYTF; CDR3nt: TGTGCCAGCAGTCGACAGGGATTAAGGGGCTACACCTTC
j_gene: TRBJ2-7; d_gene: TRBD2; abundance: many; v_gene: TRBV11-2; CDR3aa: CASNFAGVSYEQYF; CDR3nt: TGTGCCAGCAATTTTGCGGGAGTCTCCTACGAGCAGTACTTC
j_gene: TRBJ2-7; d_gene: NA; abundance: many; v_gene: TRBV14; CDR3aa: CASSQRAGTSYEQYF; CDR3nt: TGTGCCAGCAGCCAAAGGGCCGGGACCTCCTACGAGCAGTACTTC
j_gene: TRBJ1-5; d_gene: TRBD1; abundance: few; v_gene: TRBV28; CDR3aa: CASRPQGAQGQPQHF; CDR3nt: TGTGCCAGCAGACCACAGGGGGCTCAAGGACAGCCCCAGCATTTT
j_gene: TRBJ2-7; d_gene: TRBD1; abundance: many; v_gene: TRBV7-2; CDR3aa: CASRSPGQGHEQYF; CDR3nt: TGTGCCAGCAGATCTCCGGGACAGGGGCACGAGCAGTACTTC
j_gene: TRBJ2-3; d_gene: TRBD1; abundance: NA; v_gene: TRBV11-2; CDR3aa: CASSLGGDRGTDTQYF; CDR3nt: TGTGCCAGCAGCTTAGGTGGGGACAGGGGGACAGATACGCAGTATTTT
j_gene: TRBJ2-7; d_gene: TRBD1; abundance: NA; v_gene: TRBV2; CDR3aa: CASMIPGQGAYEQYF; CDR3nt: TGTGCCAGCATGATCCCAGGACAGGGTGCCTACGAGCAGTACTTC
j_gene: TRBJ2-1; d_gene: TRBD2; abundance: few; v_gene: TRBV5-1; CDR3aa: CASSLDSSGGWDSGNNEQFF; CDR3nt: TGCGCCAGCAGCTTGGATAGTTCGGGGGGTTGGGACTCCGGGAACAATGAGCAGTTCTTC
j_gene: TRBJ2-1; d_gene: NA; abundance: NA; v_gene: TRBV14; CDR3aa: CASSQDKSGRAYNEQFF; CDR3nt: TGTGCCAGCAGCCAAGACAAAAGCGGTCGGGCCTACAATGAGCAGTTCTTC
j_gene: TRBJ1-1; d_gene: NA; abundance: few; v_gene: TRBV5-1; CDR3aa: CASVPGATNTEAFF; CDR3nt: TGCGCCAGCGTCCCCGGGGCGACAAACACTGAAGCTTTCTTT
j_gene: TRBJ2-7; d_gene: NA; abundance: few; v_gene: TRBV15; CDR3aa: CATSTGGSNEQYF; CDR3nt: TGTGCCACCAGCACAGGCGGGTCTAACGAGCAGTACTTC
j_gene: TRBJ2-1; d_gene: NA; abundance: NA; v_gene: TRBV5-1; CDR3aa: CASNWDSYNEQFF; CDR3nt: TGCGCCAGCAACTGGGATTCCTACAATGAGCAGTTCTTC
j_gene: TRBJ2-5; d_gene: TRBD2; abundance: NA; v_gene: TRBV2; CDR3aa: CASSFTSGQETQYF; CDR3nt: TGTGCCAGCAGTTTTACTAGCGGACAAGAGACCCAGTACTTC
j_gene: TRBJ2-3; d_gene: TRBD1; abundance: NA; v_gene: TRBV28; CDR3aa: CASTTSGGSADTQYF; CDR3nt: TGTGCCAGCACAACCTCAGGGGGCTCCGCAGATACGCAGTATTTT
j_gene: TRBJ2-3; d_gene: NA; abundance: NA; v_gene: TRBV6-4; CDR3aa: CASSDSLLTDTQYF; CDR3nt: TGTGCCAGCAGTGACTCGTTGTTAACAGATACGCAGTATTTT
j_gene: TRBJ2-1; d_gene: TRBD2; abundance: NA; v_gene: TRBV4-1; CDR3aa: CASSLGLEDEQFF; CDR3nt: TGTGCCAGCAGCTTGGGACTAGAAGATGAGCAGTTCTTC
j_gene: TRBJ2-3; d_gene: TRBD2; abundance: few; v_gene: TRBV7-9; CDR3aa: CASSPRTSGTTDTQYF; CDR3nt: TGTGCCAGCAGCCCTAGGACTAGCGGGACCACAGATACGCAGTATTTT